These 21 T cell receptor beta chains were all obtained from the same sample, sequenced in a study of CD8+ T cells in alopecia areata. Treatment described: oral pan-JAK inhibitor, 5-10 mg twice daily. Reverse transcribed after extraction, RNA yielded cDNA as the sequencing template. Using immunoSEQ multiplex PCR, the repertoire was profiled, and TCRdb retains in-frame clones only, with some absent. The sample has over 200,000 clones, roughly 64% seen once. Sample: CD4+ T cells sorted from blood, taken at week 4, from a patient treated with tofacitinib. The source of these receptors is a human donor with alopecia areata.

This rearrangement joins TRBV19 to TRBJ2-3, with a possible D match to TRBD1 (5 bases). The CDR3 sequence is 13 residues long. Trimming left V 6 bases short and J 2 bases short, with 9 bases between. Germline assignment: CDR1 LNHDA and CDR2 SQIVND (reference sequence). The DNA for the CDR3 is TGTGCCAGTAGCGACAGACCCACAGATACGCAGTATTTT. Amino acid sequence: CASSDRPTDTQYF.

The CDR3 DNA reads as TGTGCCACCAGCAGGGAGTCGAGGTCTGGCACAGATACGCAGTATTTT. Encoded protein: CATSRESRSGTDTQYF. The V call is TRBV15, the J call TRBJ2-3; unclear D gene. Trimming removed 3 bases from V and 1 base from J, with 14 bases in between. Germline CDR1 is LNHNV and CDR2 is YYDKDF (reference sequence). This CDR3 is built from 16 residues.

V is TRBV6-5 and J is TRBJ1-5; TRBD1 might be the D (5 bases). This CDR3 is 14 amino acids long. CDR1 and CDR2 from the germline V gene are MNHEY and SVGAGI. Trimming took off 5 bases at V and 2 bases at J, with 10 bases between the two ends. The CDR3 spells CASSAGYGNQPQHF. In nucleotides, the CDR3 is TGTGCCAGCAGTGCAGGGTATGGCAATCAGCCCCAGCATTTT.

This chain connects TRBV2 to TRBJ2-5, with D perhaps TRBD1 (5 bases). Germline CDR1 is SNHLY and CDR2 is FYNNEI. This CDR3 region has 14 residues. V was shortened by 10 bases and J by 4 bases, with 19 bases between the two germline ends. The chain's CDR3 is CATSLGALIETQYF. The CDR3 DNA is TGTGCCACCTCCCTTGGGGCCTTAATAGAGACCCAGTACTTC.

The chain has TRBV27 and TRBJ1-6, with TRBD1 as a possible D gene (6 bases). Per germline, CDR1 MNHEY and CDR2 SMNVEV (reference sequence). V was trimmed by 6 bases and J by 4 bases, leaving 10 bases between them. The CDR3 runs to 14 residues. CDR3: CASRQGAYNSPLHF. The CDR3 nucleotides are TGTGCCAGCAGACAGGGCGCATATAATTCACCCCTCCACTTT.

V usage is TRBV29-1 and J usage is TRBJ2-5; 11 bases match TRBD2. The CDR3 has 13 residues. After removal of 6 bases from V and 7 bases from J, the junction contained 7 bases not matched to a gene. Germline V lookup: CDR1 SQVTM, CDR2 ANQGSEA. The CDR3 sequence: CSVRLAGPGTQYF. CDR3 bases: TGCAGCGTCCGACTAGCGGGGCCAGGGACCCAGTACTTC.

V and J are TRBV7-2 and TRBJ1-5; D gene uncertain. Between the trimmed V and J ends, which lost 4 bases and 5 bases, there was a span of 9 bases. CDR1 is SGHTA, CDR2 FQGNSA, per germline. CDR3 size: 13 residues. In nucleotides, the CDR3 is TGTGCCAGCAGCTCCCAGAGGGATCAGCCCCAGCATTTT. Protein: CASSSQRDQPQHF.

This clone was seen once. This chain connects TRBV27 to TRBJ2-2, with a possible D match to TRBD2 (5 bases). This CDR3 region has 14 residues. The V gene's germline CDR1 is MNHEY and CDR2 SMNVEV (reference sequence). Trimming removed 3 bases from V and 5 bases from J, with 10 bases in between. CDR3 in DNA: TGTGCCAGCAGTTTGGGGTGGACTACCGGGGAGCTGTTTTTT. Protein product: CASSLGWTTGELFF.

This clone came up once. This chain connects TRBV11-2 to TRBJ1-5; D perhaps matches TRBD1 (6 bases). V shed 1 base and J shed 5 bases, with 9 bases lying between them. The CDR3 contains 14 residues. Looked up from germline, CDR1 is SGHAT and CDR2 is FQNNGV. The DNA for the CDR3 is TGTGCCAGCAGCTTAGGGCCAGGGGATCAGCCCCAGCATTTT. Amino acid sequence: CASSLGPGDQPQHF.

This clone was seen more than once but under ten times. Within the sample, other DNA sequences also encode this same CDR3. The V gene is TRBV7-9, the J gene TRBJ1-1; the match to TRBD1 covers 7 bases. Looked up from germline, CDR1 is SEHNR and CDR2 is FQNEAQ (reference sequence). V shed 1 base and J 1 base; nucleotides not matched to a gene: 0. This CDR3 is built from 14 residues. CDR3 protein: CASSLGQGNTEAFF. CDR3 nucleotides: TGTGCCAGCAGCTTAGGACAGGGGAACACTGAAGCTTTCTTT.

This rearrangement joins TRBV29-1 to TRBJ2-5; 9 nucleotides line up with TRBD2. The V gene end was trimmed by 3 bases and the J gene end by 5 bases; junction bases not matched to a gene: 4. The CDR3 spans 13 residues. Germline V gene sequence: CDR1 SQVTM, CDR2 ANQGSEA. In nucleotides, the CDR3 is TGCAGCGTTGATCGCGGGGGGGCTGAGACCCAGTACTTC. The encoded protein is CSVDRGGAETQYF.

The rearrangement uses TRBV30 and TRBJ2-7; D perhaps matches TRBD2 (5 bases). This CDR3 contains 12 residues. Trimming shortened V by 0 bases and J by 4 bases, and 7 bases separated the two germline ends. The germline V gene has CDR1 GTSNPN and CDR2 SVGIG (reference sequence). The CDR3 protein is CAWSVEGYEQYF. The CDR3 coding sequence is TGTGCCTGGAGTGTCGAGGGTTACGAGCAGTACTTC.

The V gene is TRBV30, the J gene TRBJ1-5; D may be TRBD1 (6 bases). Germline V gene lookup returns CDR1 GTSNPN and CDR2 SVGIG (reference sequence). Trimming took 0 bases from V and 3 from J, leaving 18 bases between them. The CDR3 has 17 residues. The CDR3 region has the DNA TGTGCCTGGAGTGTATTGGGGGGCCACGGAGCCAATCAGCCCCAGCATTTT. Protein: CAWSVLGGHGANQPQHF.

The chain employs TRBV30 and TRBJ1-1; no clear D. The V gene's germline CDR1 is GTSNPN and CDR2 SVGIG (reference sequence). With 0 bases removed from V and 3 bases from J, the gap between germline ends came to 8 bases. The CDR3 loop spans 13 amino acids. The CDR3 here is CAWSVSLYTEAFF. The CDR3 DNA reads TGTGCCTGGAGTGTATCTCTTTACACTGAAGCTTTCTTT.

The CDR3 reads CASSTGGSYGYTF. The CDR3 region has the DNA TGTGCCAGTAGTACGGGTGGGAGCTATGGCTACACCTTC. The chain is built from TRBV19 and TRBJ1-2; D remains unclear. Germline V gene sequence: CDR1 LNHDA, CDR2 SQIVND (reference sequence). Trimming pared 4 bases from V and 4 bases from J, leaving 10 bases between. The CDR3 covers 13 residues.

This clone was observed a handful of times. The chain employs TRBV20-1 and TRBJ2-2; no firm D call. V dropped 3 bases and J dropped 3 bases, with 2 bases sitting between them. CDR1 and CDR2 from the germline V gene are DFQATT and SNEGSKA (reference sequence). The CDR3 covers 11 residues. The CDR3 DNA reads as TGCAGTGCTAGTCACACCGGGGAGCTGTTTTTT. Translation gives CSASHTGELFF.

This rearrangement joins TRBV30 to TRBJ1-4, with 8 bases matching TRBD1. Germline CDR1 reads GTSNPN; CDR2 reads SVGIG (reference sequence). The J segment lost 8 bases and the V segment lost 2 bases, leaving 13 bases of the junction unmatched. The CDR3 contains 16 residues. The CDR3 protein is CAWSPWTGNVGEKLFF. The CDR3 DNA sequence: TGTGCCTGGAGTCCTTGGACAGGGAACGTCGGCGAAAAACTGTTTTTT.

The rearrangement joins TRBV2 to TRBJ2-1; unclear D gene. CDR1 and CDR2 (germline): SNHLY, FYNNEI. V was cut by 5 bases and J by 9 bases, with 8 bases left in between. This CDR3 has 11 amino acids. CDR3 nucleotide sequence: TGTGCCAGCAGTTCGATGGGTGAGCAGTTCTTC. It codes for CASSSMGEQFF. The variable domain in full, with the rest retrieved from reference TRBV2 and TRBJ2-1, is EPEVTQTPSHQVTQMGQEVILRCVPISNHLYFYWYRQILGQKVEFLVSFYNNEISEKSEIFDDQFSVERPDGSNFTLKIRSTKLEDSAMYFCASSSMGEQFFGPGTRLTVL.

This sequence joins TRBV29-1 and TRBJ2-6; weak D call: TRBD1 (6 bases). Germline lookup yields CDR1 SQVTM and CDR2 ANQGSEA. The CDR3 totals 13 residues. Trimming pared 4 bases from V and 2 bases from J, leaving 6 bases between. Here the CDR3 reads CSVGQAGANVLTF. DNA for the CDR3: TGCAGCGTTGGACAGGCTGGGGCCAACGTCCTGACTTTC.

This clone was found once. This chain joins TRBV20-1 and TRBJ2-7; TRBD1 matches 9 bases. The CDR3 is 11 residues long. Trimming cost V 6 bases and J 6 bases; bases outside gene matches: 3. Germline-derived CDR1 and CDR2 are DFQATT and SNEGSKA (reference sequence). DNA of the CDR3: TGCAGTGCAAGACAGGGGGGCGAGCAGTACTTC. As protein: CSARQGGEQYF.

The chain uses TRBV4-3 and TRBJ2-7, with a weak D call TRBD1 (7 bases). Germline loops: CDR1 LGHNA, CDR2 YSLEER. The CDR3 is made up of 15 amino acids. V lost 0 bases and J lost 3, with 12 bases in between. The CDR3 loop is CASSQDWQGGYEQYF. The CDR3 nucleotides are TGCGCCAGCAGCCAAGATTGGCAGGGGGGCTACGAGCAGTACTTC.